The rows below give T cell receptor beta chains drawn from one sample of a study of regulatory T cells in long-lasting Graves disease. MiXCR, applied by TCRdb to the multiplex PCR reads, yields one record per CDR3 protein. The table lists 400,000 to 450,000 distinct CDR3 sequences, about 20% of them singletons. The sample consisted of peripheral blood mononuclear cells (PBMCs), taken when the disease was refractory, from a patient treated with antithyroid drugs. These receptors were taken from a female donor with Graves disease. Each CDR3 is given with its conserved first and last residue. D genes are given only for firm matches. A clone size is listed for some rows: how often the clone was seen (once, few, many), or a class if it is expanded.

j_gene: TRBJ1-2
d_gene: .
abundance: many
v_gene: TRBV2
CDR3aa: CASSPTGHGYTF
CDR3nt: TGTGCCAGCAGCCCTACGGGCCATGGCTACACCTTC

j_gene: TRBJ1-4
d_gene: .
abundance: .
v_gene: TRBV4-1
CDR3aa: CASSQDSGTGNEKLFF
CDR3nt: TGCGCCAGCAGCCAAGATTCGGGCACAGGGAATGAAAAACTGTTTTTT

j_gene: TRBJ1-2
d_gene: .
abundance: many
v_gene: TRBV6-1
CDR3aa: CASTRWGSYGYTF
CDR3nt: TGTGCCAGCACCCGGTGGGGGAGCTATGGCTACACCTTC

j_gene: TRBJ2-7
d_gene: .
abundance: many
v_gene: TRBV6-5
CDR3aa: CASSYNGNYEQYF
CDR3nt: TGTGCCAGCAGTTATAACGGCAATTACGAGCAGTACTTC

j_gene: TRBJ2-2
d_gene: .
abundance: few
v_gene: TRBV19
CDR3aa: CASSISGTGELFF
CDR3nt: TGTGCCAGTAGTATATCTGGCACCGGGGAGCTGTTTTTT

j_gene: TRBJ1-1
d_gene: .
abundance: many
v_gene: TRBV6-1
CDR3aa: CASNNMGEAFF
CDR3nt: TGTGCCAGCAACAACATGGGCGAAGCTTTCTTT

j_gene: TRBJ2-7
d_gene: .
abundance: .
v_gene: TRBV20-1
CDR3aa: CSARESQGTSYEQYF
CDR3nt: TGCAGTGCTAGAGAAAGCCAGGGGACTTCCTACGAGCAGTACTTC

j_gene: TRBJ2-4
d_gene: TRBD2
abundance: .
v_gene: TRBV9
CDR3aa: CASNIAGGPKNIQYF
CDR3nt: TGTGCCAGCAACATAGCGGGAGGGCCGAAAAACATTCAGTACTTC

j_gene: TRBJ1-6
d_gene: .
abundance: .
v_gene: TRBV6-1
CDR3aa: CASIIDRSNGPLHF
CDR3nt: TGTGCCAGCATTATAGACAGATCAAATGGACCCCTCCACTTT

j_gene: TRBJ2-2
d_gene: .
abundance: many
v_gene: TRBV20-1
CDR3aa: CSARLTEAGELFF
CDR3nt: TGCAGTGCTAGACTCACGGAGGCCGGGGAGCTGTTTTTT

j_gene: TRBJ2-2
d_gene: TRBD2
abundance: few
v_gene: TRBV2
CDR3aa: CASSLAGGQSAFAPGELFF
CDR3nt: TGTGCCAGCAGTTTAGCGGGAGGCCAGTCCGCATTTGCTCCCGGGGAGCTGTTTTTT

j_gene: TRBJ1-5
d_gene: .
abundance: few
v_gene: TRBV19
CDR3aa: CASSIDPPAGRANQPQHF
CDR3nt: TGTGCCAGTAGTATAGACCCCCCGGCGGGAAGGGCCAATCAGCCCCAGCATTTT

j_gene: TRBJ1-1
d_gene: TRBD1
abundance: .
v_gene: TRBV28
CDR3aa: CASSLFQGVTEAFF
CDR3nt: TGTGCCAGCAGTTTATTCCAGGGGGTTACTGAAGCTTTCTTT

j_gene: TRBJ1-1
d_gene: .
abundance: many
v_gene: TRBV19
CDR3aa: CASSHGTEAFF
CDR3nt: TGTGCCAGCAGCCACGGGACTGAAGCTTTCTTT

j_gene: TRBJ2-5
d_gene: .
abundance: .
v_gene: TRBV24-1
CDR3aa: CATSDSIYETQYF
CDR3nt: TGTGCCACCAGTGATTCGATTTACGAGACCCAGTACTTC

j_gene: TRBJ2-7
d_gene: .
abundance: .
v_gene: TRBV19
CDR3aa: CASSPSSGLGLSYEQYF
CDR3nt: TGTGCCAGTAGTCCTTCCTCGGGGCTAGGACTCTCCTACGAGCAGTACTTC

j_gene: TRBJ1-4
d_gene: .
abundance: .
v_gene: TRBV29-1
CDR3aa: CSVGEAGKLFF
CDR3nt: TGCAGCGTTGGGGAGGCTGGAAAACTGTTTTTT

j_gene: TRBJ1-5
d_gene: .
abundance: few
v_gene: TRBV12-3/TRBV12-4
CDR3aa: CASSSQAISNQPQHF
CDR3nt: TGTGCCAGCAGTTCCCAGGCGATTAGCAATCAGCCCCAGCATTTT

j_gene: TRBJ2-4
d_gene: TRBD2
abundance: .
v_gene: TRBV5-4
CDR3aa: CASSRGGAKNIQYF
CDR3nt: TGTGCCAGCAGCCGCGGGGGGGCCAAAAACATTCAGTACTTC

j_gene: TRBJ2-2
d_gene: TRBD2
abundance: .
v_gene: TRBV18
CDR3aa: CASSRLEGLTNTGELFF
CDR3nt: TGTGCCAGCTCACGCCTTGAGGGACTAACCAACACCGGGGAGCTGTTTTTT

j_gene: TRBJ2-1
d_gene: TRBD2
abundance: .
v_gene: TRBV20-1
CDR3aa: CSAREGLAGSFYEQFF
CDR3nt: TGCAGTGCTAGAGAAGGACTAGCGGGAAGTTTCTACGAGCAGTTCTTC

j_gene: TRBJ2-1
d_gene: .
abundance: .
v_gene: TRBV2
CDR3aa: CASSEETIANEQFF
CDR3nt: TGTGCCAGCAGTGAAGAAACTATCGCCAATGAGCAGTTCTTC

j_gene: TRBJ1-5
d_gene: .
abundance: .
v_gene: TRBV7-2
CDR3aa: CASSLKDSSNQPQHF
CDR3nt: TGTGCCAGCAGCTTGAAGGACAGCAGCAATCAGCCCCAGCATTTT

j_gene: TRBJ2-5
d_gene: TRBD2
abundance: few
v_gene: TRBV20-1
CDR3aa: CSARDSSGSPETQYF
CDR3nt: TGCAGTGCTAGAGATTCCAGCGGGAGTCCAGAGACCCAGTACTTC

j_gene: TRBJ2-7
d_gene: TRBD2
abundance: .
v_gene: TRBV7-9
CDR3aa: CASSSGLAGARSYEQYF
CDR3nt: TGTGCCAGCAGCTCAGGACTAGCGGGAGCCCGTTCCTACGAGCAGTACTTC

j_gene: TRBJ2-7
d_gene: TRBD2
abundance: many
v_gene: TRBV2
CDR3aa: CASLREAGESYEQYF
CDR3nt: TGTGCCAGCCTCCGCGAGGCGGGGGAATCCTACGAGCAGTACTTC

j_gene: TRBJ1-1
d_gene: TRBD1
abundance: few
v_gene: TRBV20-1
CDR3aa: CSARQGMNTEAFF
CDR3nt: TGCAGTGCCCGACAGGGGATGAACACTGAAGCTTTCTTT

j_gene: TRBJ1-1
d_gene: .
abundance: .
v_gene: TRBV19
CDR3aa: CASSRYQNTEAFF
CDR3nt: TGTGCCAGTAGTAGGTATCAGAACACTGAAGCTTTCTTT

j_gene: TRBJ2-7
d_gene: TRBD1
abundance: .
v_gene: TRBV28
CDR3aa: CASSLNPSGTGGEQYF
CDR3nt: TGTGCCAGCAGTTTAAACCCTAGCGGGACAGGGGGGGAGCAGTACTTC

j_gene: TRBJ2-7
d_gene: .
abundance: few
v_gene: TRBV6-1
CDR3aa: CASRALTVASYEQYF
CDR3nt: TGTGCCAGCAGAGCCCTGACAGTTGCTTCCTACGAGCAGTACTTC

j_gene: TRBJ2-4
d_gene: TRBD2
abundance: many
v_gene: TRBV28
CDR3aa: CASRISGRSAKNIQYF
CDR3nt: TGTGCCAGCAGAATCAGCGGGAGGTCGGCCAAAAACATTCAGTACTTC

j_gene: TRBJ2-7
d_gene: TRBD2
abundance: many
v_gene: TRBV28
CDR3aa: CASSLGLAGPPYEQYF
CDR3nt: TGTGCCAGCAGTTTAGGTCTAGCGGGACCCCCCTACGAGCAGTACTTC